The entry below describes one T cell receptor (beta chain). The antigen it recognizes is unknown. No much larger clone exists at a distance of one base, and base qualities are not known. This sample is drawn from a study of T cell responses to AZD1222 COVID-19 vaccine (dated by TCRdb to the early 2020s). Background on the whole study: Because spike-specific TCR depth and breadth did not differ between the two schedules, AZD1222 recipients who got a second dose at roughly 4 weeks were pooled with those who got a second dose at roughly 12 weeks. TCR sequencing covered 233 trial participants: approximately 200 given two doses of AZD1222 and 26 given two doses of MenACWY control vaccine. Trial participants were enrolled by age into 18-55, 56-69 and 70-plus year subgroups, with 148, 28 and 57 TCR-sequenced participants respectively.

The CDR3 regions of human TCRbeta chains were analyzed by immunosequencing. Processing in the source paper ran as follows. TCRs in the repertoires were matched against a reference library of SARS-CoV-2-specific TCRs that had been generated with the MIRA antigen-specificity platform. Breadth was defined as the fraction of unique TCRs that were SARS-CoV-2-associated, and depth was defined as the fraction of total T cells that were SARS-CoV-2-associated. Using the MIRA data, every spike-specific TCR was mapped to the spike region that the TCR reacted to and assigned to either a CD4 or a CD8 class. Log10-transformed breadth and depth values were compared by one-way ANOVA with Sidak's multiple comparisons tests. TCRdb's version of the immuneACCESS table is confined to in-frame rearrangements and falls short of the full clone set. An unresolved V gene accounts for under half of the shortfall where checked; the remainder is of unknown origin. That table gives V, J and clone size, and the DNA gave D and trimming. This sample lists roughly 120,000 clones; approximately 84% were detected once. The ten biggest clones cover around a tenth of the sample.

The time point label here, explained by the study, means: baseline before first vaccination. Vaccinee samples were obtained from the UK trials COV001 and COV002, which included a single-blind randomized controlled phase 2/3 trial of AZD1222 (ChAdOx1 nCoV-19) in healthy adults. For TCRbeta chain sequencing, PBMC samples were collected from trial participants at day 0 and at day 28 after the second dose. What the authors observed across the whole study: No day 14 peak-response samples were available, so repertoires were characterized only after the peak T cell response. Reportedly, close to half of the unique spike-specific TCRs recognized epitopes lying outside the regions that are mutated in the B.1.351 and B.1.1.7 variants. A significant rise in spike-specific TCR breadth and depth was observed after two AZD1222 doses relative to day 0 and relative to MenACWY recipients. The whole spike protein was spanned by vaccine-associated CD4 TCRs, and dominant responses were seen in regions 160-218 and 743-854. Only 5 to 7 AZD1222 recipients were SARS-CoV-2 seropositive at baseline, limiting conclusions about previously exposed vaccinees. In the small 56-69-year group, the increase in depth fell short of significance, most likely because of low power. Participants were mostly white British, with more females than males. The authors suggested clonal diversity may have been underestimated.

CDR1 is given as SGHVS and CDR2 as FNYEAQ, both from the germline V gene. Trimming takes 5 bases from V and 8 bases from J, and the germline ends sit 9 bases apart. There are 11 amino acids in the CDR3, from cysteine to phenylalanine inclusive. Just CDR3 DNA is preserved here, 33 bases in frame from base 1. The clonotype originates from an adult in good health. This chain joins TRBV7-6 to TRBJ1-2; there is no confident call for the D gene. Material: peripheral blood, obtained on day 0 of AZD1222 vaccination. CDR3 region: CASSPGWGYTF. The sequenced DNA: TGTGCCAGCAGCCCCGGGTGGGGCTACACCTTC.